This T cell receptor beta chain originates from a study of blood T cell repertoires in COVID-19. Original processing methods: Cell counts per sample came from amplifying reference gene primers. Method: immunoSEQ multiplex PCR; TCRdb's copy keeps in-frame clones and lacks some. V and J calls and clone size are given by that table; D and trimming were obtained from the DNA. The data contain approximately 170,000 clones, more than 85% of them singletons. With 0 bases removed from V and 8 bases from J, the gap between germline ends came to 11 bases. CDR1 is SGDLS, CDR2 YYNGEE, per germline. This CDR3 comprises 13 residues.

Sequencing used peripheral blood. The clonotype originates from a woman older than 75 with COVID-19, enrolled during active disease. The gene calls are TRBV9 and TRBJ1-2; D might be TRBD1 (5 bases). The CDR3 reads CASSVGQGWGYTF. CDR3 DNA sequence: TGTGCCAGCAGCGTAGGTCAGGGCTGGGGCTACACCTTC. Drawing the rest from reference TRBV9 and TRBJ1-2, the complete variable domain is DSGVTQTPKHLITATGQRVTLRCSPRSGDLSVYWYQQSLDQGLQFLIQYYNGEERAKGNILERFSAQQFPDLHSELNLSSLELGDSALYFCASSVGQGWGYTFGSGTRLTVV.